The sequence of this TCR beta chain was determined in a study of blood T cell repertoires in COVID-19 (dated by TCRdb to the early 2020s). For context, the study as a whole: Samples from collaborators originated in the United States, Italy and Spain and spanned both the acute and convalescent phases of COVID-19. The dataset comprised deeply sampled blood TCRbeta repertoires from subjects exposed to, actively infected with, or recovered from COVID-19. The repertoires were released in a freely available public database intended as a resource for research on the immune response to SARS-CoV-2. The samples were drawn from two sources: the first 160 participants of the ongoing ImmuneRACE study, and over 1,000 subjects contributed by 6 global collaborators. Where available, HLA class I and class II types were obtained from metadata supplied by the sample provider rather than from assay-based typing. The material from the prospective study consisted of cDNA or gDNA derived from T cells, B-cell-depleted T cells, or PBMCs. Nearly every sample came with metadata listing a de-identified subject ID, COVID-19 status, age in years and sex.

Whole blood was collected in K2EDTA tubes by collaborating institutions according to the institutions' own protocols. For TCRbeta analysis, collaborators shipped samples in one of three forms: frozen whole blood, isolated PBMCs, or DNA extracted from either of those sample types. Here is what the overall study found, with its caveats: The amount of clinical and demographic metadata varied by source and participant and was provided uncurated.

Turning to this clone: The clone's antigen remains unknown. No quality values exist for individual bases; no much larger clone is one base distant.

The immunoSEQ Assay, a bias-controlled multiplex PCR, was used to amplify TCRbeta CDR3 regions from genomic DNA. The paper's data handling went like this. Nucleated cell counts per sample were estimated from amplification of reference gene primers within the assay. To quantify the absolute abundance of each unique TCRbeta CDR3 rearrangement, sequence reads were collapsed and filtered. For each sample, productive Simpson clonality was calculated by taking the square root of Simpson's diversity index across productive rearrangements. The table comes from immuneACCESS by way of TCRdb, which keeps in-frame sequences with V and J called. Part of the clones is missing from these tables; in studies checked, under half for an unresolved V gene and the rest for unknown reasons. That table gives V, J and clone size, and the DNA gave D and trimming. Across this sample there are around 100,000 clones, with roughly 84% seen only once. The ten largest clones add up to 6.3% of the sample.

Sequences were obtained from peripheral blood. The TCR sequence derives from a man in his 60s with acute or convalescent COVID-19.

CDR3 region: CASSRGTGGDTEAFF. The base sequence is TGTGCCAGCAGCCGAGGGACAGGGGGCGACACTGAAGCTTTCTTT. The rearrangement combines TRBV3-1 (or the pseudogene TRBV3-2) with TRBJ1-1; 12 bases in between match TRBD1. Germline trimming: 4 bases from V, 3 bases from J; junction bases outside gene matches: 3. The CDR3 has 15 amino acids, counting the end cysteine and phenylalanine. The CDR3 DNA has 45 bases and is translated from base 1. CDR1 is given as LGHDT and CDR2 as YNNKEL, both from the germline V gene (reference sequence).